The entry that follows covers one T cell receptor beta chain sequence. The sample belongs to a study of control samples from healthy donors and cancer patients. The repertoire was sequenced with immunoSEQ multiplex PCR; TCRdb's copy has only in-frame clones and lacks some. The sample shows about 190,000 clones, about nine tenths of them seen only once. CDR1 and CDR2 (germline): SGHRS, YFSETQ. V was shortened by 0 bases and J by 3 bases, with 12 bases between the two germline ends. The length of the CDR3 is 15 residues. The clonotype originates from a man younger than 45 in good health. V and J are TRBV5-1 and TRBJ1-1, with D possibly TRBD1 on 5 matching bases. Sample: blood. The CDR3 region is CASSLGGRVDTEAFF. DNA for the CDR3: TGCGCCAGCAGCTTGGGGGGCAGGGTTGACACTGAAGCTTTCTTT.